This T cell receptor (beta chain) was observed in a study of blood T cell repertoires in COVID-19. The authors' processing: Amplification with reference gene primers provided the estimates of nucleated cell counts. The method was immunoSEQ multiplex PCR; TCRdb's version includes in-frame clones alone and lacks a portion of them. That table furnishes V, J and clone size, whereas the DNA furnished D and trimming. The table shows 140,000 to 150,000 clones, with around 89% occurring only once. This CDR3 spans 15 amino acids. Germline CDR1 is MDHEN and CDR2 is SYDVKM. Trimming took 6 bases from V and 10 from J, leaving 19 bases between them.

Specimen: PBMCs or T cells enriched from blood (not recorded which). This TCR came from a woman in her thirties with acute COVID-19. The chain is built from TRBV28 and TRBJ1-6; D unresolved. The CDR3 loop is CASSPLEPRESPLHF. As DNA, the CDR3 is TGTGCCAGCAGCCCCCTCGAACCACGGGAGTCACCCCTCCACTTT.